This T cell receptor beta chain was sequenced for a study of T cell repertoires in cytomegalovirus infection. TCRdb analysed the reads with MiXCR anew, one entry per CDR3 protein. The table lists roughly 500,000 distinct CDR3 sequences, about 17% of them singletons, with roughly a quarter in the top ten. In this sample, this clonotype turned up a few times. Germline V lookup: CDR1 SGHDN, CDR2 FVKESK. Losses at the gene ends were 4 bases for V and 3 bases for J; bases not matched to a gene: 8. This CDR3 is built from 16 residues. The TCR comes from a human donor in good health (CMV status not recorded). Some clones in this sample may be carry-over from other donors' samples. The specimen sequenced was CD8+ T cells from PBMCs. The V call is TRBV14, the J call TRBJ2-7, with 11 nucleotides matching TRBD2. The CDR3 nucleotides read TGTGCCAGCAGCCTAGGGTCGGGACTAGCGGACTACGAGCAGTACTTC. Amino acids: CASSLGSGLADYEQYF.